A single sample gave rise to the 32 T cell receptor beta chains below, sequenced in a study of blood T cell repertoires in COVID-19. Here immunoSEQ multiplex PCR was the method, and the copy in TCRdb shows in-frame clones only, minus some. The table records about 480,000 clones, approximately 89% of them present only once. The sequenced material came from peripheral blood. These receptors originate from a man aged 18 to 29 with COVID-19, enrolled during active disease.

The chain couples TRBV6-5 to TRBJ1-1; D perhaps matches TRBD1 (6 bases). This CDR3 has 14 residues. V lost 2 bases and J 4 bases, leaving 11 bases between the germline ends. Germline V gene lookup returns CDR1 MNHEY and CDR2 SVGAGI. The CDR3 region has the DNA TGTGCCAGCAGTTACGGGGACATGTCCACTGAAGCTTTCTTT. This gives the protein CASSYGDMSTEAFF.

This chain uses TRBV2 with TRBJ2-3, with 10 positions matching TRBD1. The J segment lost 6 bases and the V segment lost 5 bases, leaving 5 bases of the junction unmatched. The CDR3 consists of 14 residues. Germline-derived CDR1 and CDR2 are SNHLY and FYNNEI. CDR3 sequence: CASSLGTGVDTQYF. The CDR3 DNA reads TGTGCCAGCAGTTTGGGGACAGGGGTTGATACGCAGTATTTT.

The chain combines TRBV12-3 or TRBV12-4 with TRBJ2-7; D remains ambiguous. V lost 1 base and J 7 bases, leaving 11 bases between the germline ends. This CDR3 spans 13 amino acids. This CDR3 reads CASSLVAGTEQYF. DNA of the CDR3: TGTGCCAGCAGTTTAGTGGCAGGAACTGAGCAGTACTTC.

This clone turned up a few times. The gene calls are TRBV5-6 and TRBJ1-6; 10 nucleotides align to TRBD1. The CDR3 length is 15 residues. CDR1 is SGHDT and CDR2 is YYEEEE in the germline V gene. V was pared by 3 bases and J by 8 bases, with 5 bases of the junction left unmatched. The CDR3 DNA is TGTGCCAGCAGCTATGGGACAGGGGTCCATTCACCCCTCCACTTT. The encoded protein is CASSYGTGVHSPLHF.

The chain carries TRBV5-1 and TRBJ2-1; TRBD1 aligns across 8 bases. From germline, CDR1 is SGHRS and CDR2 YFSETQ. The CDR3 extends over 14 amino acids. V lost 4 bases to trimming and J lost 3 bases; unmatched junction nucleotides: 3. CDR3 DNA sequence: TGCGCCAGCAGCCCGGGACAGGACTACAATGAGCAGTTCTTC. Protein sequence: CASSPGQDYNEQFF.

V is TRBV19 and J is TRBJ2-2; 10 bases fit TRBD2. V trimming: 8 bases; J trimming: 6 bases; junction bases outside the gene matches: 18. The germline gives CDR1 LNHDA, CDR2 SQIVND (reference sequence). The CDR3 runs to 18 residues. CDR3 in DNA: TGTGCCAGTTCTATTTCCCCGAGGACTAGCGGAGGCCCCGGGGAGCTGTTTTTT. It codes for CASSISPRTSGGPGELFF.

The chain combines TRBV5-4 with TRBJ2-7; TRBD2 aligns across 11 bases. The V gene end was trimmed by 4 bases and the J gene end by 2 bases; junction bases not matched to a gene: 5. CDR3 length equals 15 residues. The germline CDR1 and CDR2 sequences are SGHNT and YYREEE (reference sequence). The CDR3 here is CASSQGLAETYEQYF. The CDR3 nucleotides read TGTGCCAGCAGCCAGGGACTAGCGGAGACCTACGAGCAGTACTTC.

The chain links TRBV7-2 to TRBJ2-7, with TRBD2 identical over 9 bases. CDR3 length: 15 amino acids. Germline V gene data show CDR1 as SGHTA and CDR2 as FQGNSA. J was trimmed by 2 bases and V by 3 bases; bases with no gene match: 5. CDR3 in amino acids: CASSFASGDPYEQYF. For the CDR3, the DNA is TGTGCCAGCAGCTTCGCTAGCGGGGATCCCTACGAGCAGTACTTC.

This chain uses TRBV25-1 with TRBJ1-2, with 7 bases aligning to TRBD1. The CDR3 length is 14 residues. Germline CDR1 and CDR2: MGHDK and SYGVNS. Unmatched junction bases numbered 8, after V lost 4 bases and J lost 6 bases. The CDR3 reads CASSAGTEIDGYTF. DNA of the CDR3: TGTGCCAGCAGTGCCGGGACAGAGATTGATGGCTACACCTTC.

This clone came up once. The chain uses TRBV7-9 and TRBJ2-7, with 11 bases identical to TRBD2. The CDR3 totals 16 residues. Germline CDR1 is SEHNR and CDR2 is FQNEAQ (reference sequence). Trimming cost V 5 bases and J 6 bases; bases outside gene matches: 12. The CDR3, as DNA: TGTGCCAGCAGCATCGGACTAGCGGGTGGCCTTGGCGAGCAGTACTTC. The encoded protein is CASSIGLAGGLGEQYF.

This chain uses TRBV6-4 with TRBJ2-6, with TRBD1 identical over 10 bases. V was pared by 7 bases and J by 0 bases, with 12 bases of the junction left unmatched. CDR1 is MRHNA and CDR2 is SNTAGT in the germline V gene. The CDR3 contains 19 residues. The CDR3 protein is CASIPGQGRGPSGANVLTF. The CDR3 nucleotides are TGTGCCAGCATCCCGGGACAGGGGAGGGGACCCTCTGGGGCCAACGTCCTGACTTTC.

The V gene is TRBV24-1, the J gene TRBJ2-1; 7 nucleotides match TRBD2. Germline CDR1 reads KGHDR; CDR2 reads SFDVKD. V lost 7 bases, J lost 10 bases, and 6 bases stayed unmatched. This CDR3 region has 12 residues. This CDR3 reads CATRGDYGEQFF. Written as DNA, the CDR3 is TGTGCCACCAGGGGGGACTACGGCGAGCAGTTCTTC.

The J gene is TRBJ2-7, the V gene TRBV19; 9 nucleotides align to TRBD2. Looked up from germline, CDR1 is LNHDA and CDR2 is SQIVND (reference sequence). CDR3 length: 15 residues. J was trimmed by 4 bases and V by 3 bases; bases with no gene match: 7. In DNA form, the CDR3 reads TGTGCCAGTAGTATTAAGCTAGCGGGAAAGTACGAGCAGTACTTC. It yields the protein CASSIKLAGKYEQYF.

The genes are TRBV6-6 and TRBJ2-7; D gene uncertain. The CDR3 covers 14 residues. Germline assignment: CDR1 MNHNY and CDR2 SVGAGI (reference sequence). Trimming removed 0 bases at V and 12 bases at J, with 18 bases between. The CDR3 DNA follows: TGTGCCAGCAGTTACTCGAATCAACACCGGGTTGCGTACTTC. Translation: CASSYSNQHRVAYF.

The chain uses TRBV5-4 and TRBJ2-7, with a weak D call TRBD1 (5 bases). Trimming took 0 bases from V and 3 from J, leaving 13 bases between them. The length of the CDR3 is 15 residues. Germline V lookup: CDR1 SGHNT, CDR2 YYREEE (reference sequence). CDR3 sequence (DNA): TGTGCCAGCAGCTTGGTCGGCAGGGAAAACTACGAGCAGTACTTC. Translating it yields CASSLVGRENYEQYF.

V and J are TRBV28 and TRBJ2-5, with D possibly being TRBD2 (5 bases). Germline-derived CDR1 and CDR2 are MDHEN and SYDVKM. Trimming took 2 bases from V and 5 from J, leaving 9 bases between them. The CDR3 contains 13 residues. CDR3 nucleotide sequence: TGTGCCAGCAGTTTAGGCGGGCTGGAGACCCAGTACTTC. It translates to CASSLGGLETQYF.

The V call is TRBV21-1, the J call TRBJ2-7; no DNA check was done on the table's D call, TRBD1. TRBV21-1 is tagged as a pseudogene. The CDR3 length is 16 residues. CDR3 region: CASSKRSQTGEFEQYF. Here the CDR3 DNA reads TGTGCCAGCAGCAAAAGGTCCCAGACAGGGGAGTTCGAGCAGTACTTC.

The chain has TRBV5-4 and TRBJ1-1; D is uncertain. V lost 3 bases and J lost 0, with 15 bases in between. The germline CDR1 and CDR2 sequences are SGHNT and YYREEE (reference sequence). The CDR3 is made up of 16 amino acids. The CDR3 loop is CASSSERKTMNTEAFF. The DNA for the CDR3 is TGTGCCAGCAGCTCGGAGAGAAAGACTATGAACACTGAAGCTTTCTTT.

CDR3 DNA sequence: TGTGCCAGCAGCGTAGCTCAGGGGAACCAAGAGACCCAGTACTTC. This encodes CASSVAQGNQETQYF. The V call is TRBV9, the J call TRBJ2-5; the D gene is possibly TRBD1 (6 bases). This CDR3 is built from 15 residues. Germline V gene data show CDR1 as SGDLS and CDR2 as YYNGEE. The V gene lost 0 bases and the J gene lost 0 bases, with 9 bases spanning the gap. Full variable domain (outside the CDR3, taken from reference TRBV9 and TRBJ2-5): DSGVTQTPKHLITATGQRVTLRCSPRSGDLSVYWYQQSLDQGLQFLIQYYNGEERAKGNILERFSAQQFPDLHSELNLSSLELGDSALYFCASSVAQGNQETQYFGPGTRLLVL.

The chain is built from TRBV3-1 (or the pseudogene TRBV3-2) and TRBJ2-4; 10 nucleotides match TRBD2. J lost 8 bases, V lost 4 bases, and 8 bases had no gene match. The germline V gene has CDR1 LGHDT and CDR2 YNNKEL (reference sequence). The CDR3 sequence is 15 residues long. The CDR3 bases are TGTGCCAGCAGCCTCAGGGCTAGCGGGAGCTACATTCAGTACTTC. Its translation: CASSLRASGSYIQYF.

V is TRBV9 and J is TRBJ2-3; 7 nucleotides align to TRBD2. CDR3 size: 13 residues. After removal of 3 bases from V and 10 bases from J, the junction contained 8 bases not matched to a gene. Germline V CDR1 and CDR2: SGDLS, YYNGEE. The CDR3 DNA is TGTGCCAGCAGCGCCCACAGCGCGGGGGCGCAGTATTTT. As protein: CASSAHSAGAQYF. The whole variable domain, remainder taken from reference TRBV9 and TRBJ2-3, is DSGVTQTPKHLITATGQRVTLRCSPRSGDLSVYWYQQSLDQGLQFLIQYYNGEERAKGNILERFSAQQFPDLHSELNLSSLELGDSALYFCASSAHSAGAQYFGPGTRLTVL.

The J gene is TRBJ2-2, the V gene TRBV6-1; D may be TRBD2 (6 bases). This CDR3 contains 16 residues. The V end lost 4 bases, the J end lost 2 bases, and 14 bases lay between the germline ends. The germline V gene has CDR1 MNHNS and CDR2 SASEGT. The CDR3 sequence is CASSVTRDLNTGELFF. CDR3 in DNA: TGTGCCAGCAGTGTGACCCGGGACTTAAACACCGGGGAGCTGTTTTTT.

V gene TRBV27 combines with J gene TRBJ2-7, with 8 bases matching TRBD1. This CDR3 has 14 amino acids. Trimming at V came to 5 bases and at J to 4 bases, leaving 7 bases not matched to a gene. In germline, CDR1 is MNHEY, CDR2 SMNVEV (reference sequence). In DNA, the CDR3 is TGTGCCAGCAGTCAGGACAGGGTGGGGTACGAGCAGTACTTC. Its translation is CASSQDRVGYEQYF.

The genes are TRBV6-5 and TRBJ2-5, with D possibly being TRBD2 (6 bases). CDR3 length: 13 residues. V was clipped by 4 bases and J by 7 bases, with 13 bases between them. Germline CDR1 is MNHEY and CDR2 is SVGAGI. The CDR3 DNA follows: TGTGCCAGCAGTTCCCCCGCGGAGGGGACCCAGTACTTC. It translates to CASSSPAEGTQYF.

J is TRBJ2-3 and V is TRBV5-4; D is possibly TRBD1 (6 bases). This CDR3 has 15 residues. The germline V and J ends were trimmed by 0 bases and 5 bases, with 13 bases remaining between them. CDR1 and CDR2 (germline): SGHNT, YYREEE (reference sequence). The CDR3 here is CASSLAAGVGDTQYF. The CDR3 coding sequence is TGTGCCAGCAGCTTGGCCGCAGGGGTGGGAGATACGCAGTATTTT.

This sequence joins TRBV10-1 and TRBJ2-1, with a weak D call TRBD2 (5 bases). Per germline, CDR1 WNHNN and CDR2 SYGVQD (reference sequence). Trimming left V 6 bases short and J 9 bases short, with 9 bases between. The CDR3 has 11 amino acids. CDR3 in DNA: TGCGCCAGCAGCCGCGGGTTTGAGCAGTTCTTC. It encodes CASSRGFEQFF.

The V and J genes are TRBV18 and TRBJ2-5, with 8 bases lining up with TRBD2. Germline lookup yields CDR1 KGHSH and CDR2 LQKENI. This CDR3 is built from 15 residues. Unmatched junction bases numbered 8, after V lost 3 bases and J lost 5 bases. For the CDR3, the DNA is TGTGCCAGCTCACCCCCGGGGGGGGCCAAGGAGACCCAGTACTTC. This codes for CASSPPGGAKETQYF.

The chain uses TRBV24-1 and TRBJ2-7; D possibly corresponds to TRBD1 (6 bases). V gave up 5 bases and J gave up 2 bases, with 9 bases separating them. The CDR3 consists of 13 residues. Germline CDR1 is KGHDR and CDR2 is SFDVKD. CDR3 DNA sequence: TGTGCCACCAGTGTACAGGGCCCCTACGAGCAGTACTTC. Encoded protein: CATSVQGPYEQYF.

CDR3 nucleotide sequence: TGTGCCAGCAGCGGGTCGGAGGACAGGAGGATTACCCACGAGCAGTACTTC. Its translation is CASSGSEDRRITHEQYF. The V call is TRBV21-1, the J call TRBJ2-7; the table calls TRBD1, which could not be checked here. TRBV21-1 is a known pseudogene. The CDR3 totals 17 residues.

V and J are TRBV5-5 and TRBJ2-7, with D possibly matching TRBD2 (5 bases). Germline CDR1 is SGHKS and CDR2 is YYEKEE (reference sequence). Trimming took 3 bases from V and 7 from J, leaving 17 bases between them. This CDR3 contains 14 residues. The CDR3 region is CASSSSGRPGEQYF. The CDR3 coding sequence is TGTGCCAGCAGCTCGTCGGGCAGGCCGGGGGAGCAGTACTTC. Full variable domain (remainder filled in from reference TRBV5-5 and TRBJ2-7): DAGVTQSPTHLIKTRGQQVTLRCSPISGHKSVSWYQQVLGQGPQFIFQYYEKEERGRGNFPDRFSARQFPNYSSELNVNALLLGDSALYLCASSSSGRPGEQYFGPGTRLTVT.

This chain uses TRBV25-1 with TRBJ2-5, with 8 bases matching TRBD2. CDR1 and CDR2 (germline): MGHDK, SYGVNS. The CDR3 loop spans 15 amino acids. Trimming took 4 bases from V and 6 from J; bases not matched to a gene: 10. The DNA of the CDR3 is TGTGCCAGCAGTGGGTTAGGACTAGCTGTAAAGACCCAGTACTTC. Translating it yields CASSGLGLAVKTQYF.

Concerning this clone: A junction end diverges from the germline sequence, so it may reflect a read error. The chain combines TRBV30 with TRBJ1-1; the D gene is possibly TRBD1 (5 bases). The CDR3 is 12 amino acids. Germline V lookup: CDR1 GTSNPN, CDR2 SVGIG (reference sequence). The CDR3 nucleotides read TGTGCCCTCCAAACGGGGGGGACTTACCCTTTTTTC. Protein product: CALQTGGTYPFF.